This TCR beta chain was observed in a study of T cell changes during pregnancy in multiple sclerosis. Only in-frame clones appear in the TCRdb table, and some are missing; sequencing was by immunoSEQ multiplex PCR. The sample yields approximately 110,000 clones, about 89% seen once. Germline CDR1 ENHRY, CDR2 SYGVKD. The V end was cut by 7 bases, the J end by 2 bases, with 11 bases between. This CDR3 is 13 amino acids long. The J gene is TRBJ2-5, the V gene TRBV10-3, with D possibly matching TRBD2 (6 bases). Specimen: peripheral blood, collected after pregnancy. The source of this sequence is a female donor with multiple sclerosis, enrolled in a pregnancy study. The CDR3 is CAITAGRQETQYF. In DNA form, the CDR3 reads TGTGCCATCACAGCGGGTAGGCAAGAGACCCAGTACTTC.